This T cell receptor (beta chain) was captured in a study of blood T cell repertoires in COVID-19. Study context: Donors in the United States, Italy and Spain gave samples during acute or convalescent COVID-19.

This CDR3 region has 12 residues. Looked up from germline, CDR1 is SNHLY and CDR2 is FYNNEI. V was cut by 8 bases and J by 2 bases, with 9 bases left in between. This clone was seen a single time. Sequencing was performed with immunoSEQ multiplex PCR; in TCRdb, only in-frame clones are kept and a portion is missing. This sample carries about 330,000 clones, over 75% of them seen once, and the ten largest clones take more than 3%. This rearrangement joins TRBV2 to TRBJ2-5; D is undetermined. The receptor's source is a woman in her forties or fifties with active or convalescent COVID-19. Specimen: peripheral blood. The CDR3 nucleotides read TGTGCCAGCTTCAGGTTACAAGAGACCCAGTACTTC. Its translation: CASFRLQETQYF.